The 29 T cell receptor beta chains below come from one sample, sequenced in a study of a mutant IDH1 vaccine in newly diagnosed glioma (dated by TCRdb to about 2021). The sample's time point label is to be understood as: baseline, week 1 (first vaccination visit). The sample's treatment or condition label, decoded: pre-vaccination baseline after standard-of-care therapy. The library was produced with the immunoSEQ multiplex PCR assay. The immuneACCESS repertoire file appears here via TCRdb, limited to in-frame rearrangements. These files lack a portion of the clones; in checked studies, under half of the deficit traces to unresolved V genes, and the cause of the others is not known. The sample table holds tens of thousands of clones, of which approximately 80% were seen once. In total, the top ten clones hold about 5.1% of the sample. The input for sequencing was PBMCs, taken from a glioma patient treated with radiotherapy, temozolomide or both. Receptors were obtained from a man aged 35 to 55 with glioma. Some clones in this sample may be carry-over from other donors' samples.

The V gene is TRBV2, the J gene TRBJ2-5, with D perhaps being TRBD1 or TRBD2 (6 bases each). This CDR3 comprises 13 residues. Germline V CDR1 and CDR2: SNHLY, FYNNEI. Trimming cost V 6 bases and J 5 bases, with 13 bases left between them. CDR3 amino acids: CASRFRGRETQYF. The CDR3 coding sequence is TGTGCCAGCAGGTTCCGGGGGCGGGAGACCCAGTACTTC. The whole variable domain, remainder taken from reference TRBV2 and TRBJ2-5, is EPEVTQTPSHQVTQMGQEVILRCVPISNHLYFYWYRQILGQKVEFLVSFYNNEISEKSEIFDDQFSVERPDGSNFTLKIRSTKLEDSAMYFCASRFRGRETQYFGPGTRLLVL.

V gene TRBV19 combines with J gene TRBJ2-1; possible D gene TRBD2, 7 bases. The CDR3 totals 16 residues. Germline V CDR1 and CDR2: LNHDA, SQIVND (reference sequence). V was trimmed by 6 bases and J by 6 bases, leaving 21 bases between them. The CDR3 spells CASRPLRGGAANEQFF. Written as DNA, the CDR3 is TGTGCCAGTAGGCCCCTTCGTGGGGGGGCCGCCAATGAGCAGTTCTTC.

The CDR3 loop is CATSRVGTAWEKLFF. Written as DNA, the CDR3 is TGTGCCACCAGCAGAGTCGGGACAGCTTGGGAAAAACTGTTTTTT. The J gene is TRBJ1-4, the V gene TRBV15, with 7 bases identical to TRBD1. The CDR3 is made up of 15 amino acids. Germline trimming cut 1 base from V and 8 bases from J; bases unmatched to any gene: 7. Germline V gene lookup returns CDR1 LNHNV and CDR2 YYDKDF (reference sequence).

The chain recombines TRBV10-2 with TRBJ2-7, with 7 bases that match TRBD1. This CDR3 has 13 residues. Per the germline V gene, CDR1 is WSHSY and CDR2 is SAAADI. J was trimmed by 5 bases and V by 6 bases; bases with no gene match: 7. CDR3 loop: CASRGGATDEQYF. CDR3 bases: TGCGCCAGCAGAGGGGGCGCTACCGACGAGCAGTACTTC.

This chain uses TRBV6-5 with TRBJ1-2; TRBD1 matches at 9 bases. Trimming cost V 6 bases and J 4 bases; bases outside gene matches: 9. The CDR3 covers 15 residues. The germline gives CDR1 MNHEY, CDR2 SVGAGI. In nucleotides, the CDR3 is TGTGCCAGCAGCCCATGGACAGGGGAAGGCTATGGCTACACCTTC. It encodes CASSPWTGEGYGYTF.

The genes are TRBV18 and TRBJ1-2, with TRBD1 matching 7 bases. Germline V gives CDR1 KGHSH, CDR2 LQKENI. Germline trimming cut 2 bases from V and 4 bases from J; bases unmatched to any gene: 7. The CDR3 sequence is 15 residues long. Here the CDR3 DNA reads TGTGCCAGCTCACCAGTTGGCAGGGGGACCTATGGCTACACCTTC. This encodes CASSPVGRGTYGYTF.

The gene calls are TRBV27 and TRBJ2-3; the D is unclear. V dropped 6 bases and J dropped 2 bases, with 12 bases sitting between them. The V gene's germline CDR1 is MNHEY and CDR2 SMNVEV (reference sequence). CDR3 size: 14 residues. The CDR3 is CASSTPYSTDTQYF. The DNA for the CDR3 is TGTGCCAGCAGCACTCCCTATTCCACAGATACGCAGTATTTT.

The chain has TRBV2 and TRBJ1-6, with 9 nucleotides matching TRBD1. The germline V gene has CDR1 SNHLY and CDR2 FYNNEI. The CDR3 length is 14 residues. J gave up 8 bases and V 9 bases, and 8 bases lay outside the gene matches. The CDR3 region has the DNA TGTGCCAGGGGGGGGACAGGGAAGGATTCACCCCTCCACTTT. Translated: CARGGTGKDSPLHF.

This chain links TRBV9 with TRBJ2-3; D is uncertain. Trimming stripped 4 bases from V and 1 base from J, with 7 bases between. Germline V CDR1 and CDR2: SGDLS, YYNGEE. The CDR3 runs to 13 residues. DNA for the CDR3: TGTGCCAGCAGCACCCAAGGCACAGATACGCAGTATTTT. Amino acid sequence: CASSTQGTDTQYF.

The sample holds a few counts of this clone. The chain uses TRBV28 and TRBJ1-3, with D hard to call. Per germline, CDR1 MDHEN and CDR2 SYDVKM. V was trimmed by 11 bases and J by 0 bases, leaving 11 bases between them. The CDR3 is made up of 13 amino acids. The CDR3 DNA is TGTGCCGCCCTGAAGACCTCTGGAAACACCATATATTTT. This sequence encodes CAALKTSGNTIYF.

The chain joins TRBV5-1 to TRBJ2-5; 7 positions match TRBD1. This CDR3 is 13 amino acids long. V was clipped by 6 bases and J by 5 bases; unmatched bases: 7. Germline V gives CDR1 SGHRS, CDR2 YFSETQ. The CDR3 loop reads CASTRQGTETQYF. The CDR3 DNA is TGCGCCAGCACTAGACAGGGAACGGAGACCCAGTACTTC.

The chain couples TRBV5-1 to TRBJ1-2; possible D gene TRBD1, 6 bases. The ends were cut back, 0 bases at V and 7 bases at J, with 16 bases in the middle. This CDR3 has 15 residues. Per the germline V gene, CDR1 is SGHRS and CDR2 is YFSETQ. This CDR3 reads CASSLGNRAFSGYTF. The CDR3 DNA is TGCGCCAGCAGCTTGGGCAACAGGGCTTTTAGTGGCTACACCTTC.

The V gene is TRBV4-1, the J gene TRBJ1-5, with 9 bases lining up with TRBD1. CDR1 and CDR2 (germline): MGHRA, YSYEKL. V shed 5 bases, J shed 1 base, and the junction held 3 bases outside the gene matches. CDR3 length equals 15 residues. CDR3 nucleotides: TGCGCCAGCAGCTTAGGGACAGGGAGCAATCAGCCCCAGCATTTT. Residues: CASSLGTGSNQPQHF.

This chain connects TRBV9 to TRBJ1-4; 7 positions match TRBD1. Germline CDR1 is SGDLS and CDR2 is YYNGEE. This CDR3 has 15 amino acids. Trimming took 4 bases from V and 8 from J; bases not matched to a gene: 11. The CDR3 DNA reads as TGTGCCAGCAGCTCAGGGGCAGGGGGGAGGGAAAAACTGTTTTTT. It is translated as CASSSGAGGREKLFF. Full variable domain (remainder filled in from reference TRBV9 and TRBJ1-4): DSGVTQTPKHLITATGQRVTLRCSPRSGDLSVYWYQQSLDQGLQFLIQYYNGEERAKGNILERFSAQQFPDLHSELNLSSLELGDSALYFCASSSGAGGREKLFFGSGTQLSVL.

The rearrangement joins TRBV18 to TRBJ1-6; tentative D call: TRBD1 (6 bases). Looked up from germline, CDR1 is KGHSH and CDR2 is LQKENI. The CDR3 is 14 amino acids. The V end lost 3 bases, the J end lost 8 bases, and 11 bases lay between the germline ends. The CDR3 loop reads CASSPTGIDSPLHF. The CDR3 nucleotides are TGTGCCAGCTCACCTACAGGGATTGATTCACCCCTCCACTTT.

The chain links TRBV19 to TRBJ2-2, with D hard to call. V was cut by 3 bases and J by 5 bases, with 4 bases left in between. CDR1 is LNHDA, CDR2 SQIVND, per germline (reference sequence). The CDR3 is 12 amino acids. The CDR3 reads CASSIRTGELFF. CDR3 in DNA: TGTGCCAGTAGTATTCGGACCGGGGAGCTGTTTTTT.

The rearrangement joins TRBV7-6 to TRBJ1-1; D possibly corresponds to TRBD1 (5 bases). V gave up 1 base and J gave up 1 base, with 10 bases separating them. Germline V lookup: CDR1 SGHVS, CDR2 FNYEAQ. The CDR3 length is 15 residues. The CDR3 region is CASSLDGRANTEAFF. As DNA, the CDR3 is TGTGCCAGCAGCTTAGACGGCAGGGCGAACACTGAAGCTTTCTTT. Together with reference TRBV7-6 and TRBJ1-1, the CDR3 gives the full variable domain: GAGVSQSPRYKVTKRGQDVALRCDPISGHVSLYWYRQALGQGPEFLTYFNYEAQQDKSGLPNDRFSAERPEGSISTLTIQRTEQRDSAMYRCASSLDGRANTEAFFGQGTRLTVV.

The gene calls are TRBV29-1 and TRBJ2-3; D may be TRBD2 (5 bases). V was clipped by 1 base and J by 5 bases, with 19 bases between them. The CDR3 runs to 16 residues. Germline V gives CDR1 SQVTM, CDR2 ANQGSEA. This CDR3 is CSVEVGWGREKDTQYF. In nucleotides, the CDR3 is TGCAGCGTTGAAGTTGGGTGGGGAAGGGAGAAAGATACGCAGTATTTT.

V usage is TRBV29-1 and J usage is TRBJ2-5; 13 bases match TRBD2. Germline assignment: CDR1 SQVTM and CDR2 ANQGSEA. The ends lost 2 bases at V and 4 bases at J; junction bases unmatched: 4. The CDR3 is made up of 15 amino acids. CDR3: CSVETSGGARETQYF. The CDR3 DNA reads TGCAGCGTTGAAACTAGCGGGGGGGCTAGAGAGACCCAGTACTTC.

The CDR3 is CAIRSGTGGLSPLHF. CDR3 nucleotides: TGTGCCATCAGATCCGGGACAGGGGGCTTGTCACCCCTCCACTTT. The gene calls are TRBV10-3 and TRBJ1-6; 12 bases line up with TRBD1. V lost 6 bases and J lost 10; bases outside the gene matches: 7. The CDR3 is 15 residues long. The germline gives CDR1 ENHRY, CDR2 SYGVKD.

V gene TRBV5-1 combines with J gene TRBJ2-7; TRBD1 aligns across 9 bases. CDR3 length equals 14 residues. Germline values: CDR1 SGHRS, CDR2 YFSETQ. The V segment lost 10 bases and the J segment 0 bases; nucleotides outside the gene matches: 8. CDR3 nucleotides: TGCGCCCCTGAAGGACAGGGGCCCTCCTACGAGCAGTACTTC. Protein product: CAPEGQGPSYEQYF.

The chain combines TRBV27 with TRBJ2-7; D is unresolved. The germline V gene encodes CDR1 MNHEY and CDR2 SMNVEV (reference sequence). The CDR3 covers 15 residues. The ends were cut back, 8 bases at V and 0 bases at J, with 17 bases in the middle. CDR3 bases: TGTGCCAGCGGATTATCTCCTCATACCTCCTACGAGCAGTACTTC. Translation: CASGLSPHTSYEQYF.

The chain uses TRBV9 and TRBJ2-4, with 10 bases that match TRBD1. The junction had 8 bases not matched to a gene; V was cut back by 4 bases and J by 7 bases. Germline V gene sequence: CDR1 SGDLS, CDR2 YYNGEE. This CDR3 contains 15 residues. This CDR3 reads CASSPDRGRENIQYF. The CDR3 nucleotides read TGTGCCAGCAGCCCTGACAGGGGGCGTGAGAACATTCAGTACTTC.

The rearrangement uses TRBV27 and TRBJ1-2; TRBD1 agrees at 8 bases. The V and J ends lost 5 bases and 2 bases, in that order; junction bases with no gene match: 13. Germline lookup yields CDR1 MNHEY and CDR2 SMNVEV (reference sequence). CDR3 size: 17 residues. The CDR3 sequence is CASSPTPTGQVNYGYTF. The CDR3 nucleotides read TGTGCCAGCAGTCCAACACCGACGGGACAGGTGAACTATGGCTACACCTTC.

This clone was counted a single time. The genes are TRBV5-4 and TRBJ2-1, with no clear D. Per the germline V gene, CDR1 is SGHNT and CDR2 is YYREEE (reference sequence). The V end lost 2 bases, the J end lost 7 bases, and 10 bases lay between the germline ends. The CDR3 sequence is 13 residues long. The CDR3 region has the DNA TGTGCCAGCAGCTTCTCTAAAGGGAATGAGCAGTTCTTC. It yields the protein CASSFSKGNEQFF.

The chain employs TRBV15 and TRBJ2-7, with 7 bases that match TRBD2. The germline V gene encodes CDR1 LNHNV and CDR2 YYDKDF (reference sequence). V lost 0 bases, J lost 3 bases, and 2 bases stayed unmatched. The CDR3 has 14 residues. The CDR3 nucleotides are TGTGCCACCAGCAGAGACGGGGGGAACTACGAGCAGTACTTC. It encodes CATSRDGGNYEQYF.

The rearrangement uses TRBV4-2 and TRBJ2-2; D gene unclear. The V gene's germline CDR1 is LGHNA and CDR2 YNFKEQ. The CDR3 extends over 16 amino acids. Trimming cost V 1 base and J 6 bases, with 15 bases left between them. The CDR3 region has the DNA TGTGCCAGCAGCCAAGCGGACCGAAGGGCCGCCGGGGAGCTGTTTTTT. It codes for CASSQADRRAAGELFF.

The chain uses TRBV29-1 and TRBJ2-7, with TRBD1 matching 8 bases. The CDR3 runs 12 residues. J lost 2 bases, V lost 7 bases, and 4 bases had no gene match. Germline CDR1 is SQVTM and CDR2 is ANQGSEA. CDR3 region: CSAGQGAYEQYF. The CDR3, as DNA: TGCAGCGCTGGACAGGGCGCCTACGAGCAGTACTTC.

The V gene is TRBV6-1, the J gene TRBJ2-3; maybe TRBD2 (6 bases). The CDR3 contains 13 residues. CDR1 is MNHNS, CDR2 SASEGT, per germline. V shed 7 bases and J shed 9 bases, with 17 bases lying between them. CDR3 loop: CASITTLRGTQYF. In DNA form, the CDR3 reads TGTGCCAGCATTACGACGCTGCGGGGCACGCAGTATTTT.